The source of this T cell receptor (beta chain) is a study of blood T cells in healthy people across ages. The second PCR ran roughly 7 to 12 cycles with a sample-barcoded 5' primer and J-beta primers. Every cDNA molecule carried a tag from a template-switch adaptor bearing 12 random nucleotides. TCRdb passed the 5' RACE reads through MiXCR, listing each CDR3 protein once. Of about 680,000 distinct CDR3 sequences listed, 49% are singletons. Approximately 9.2 milliliters was the volume of peripheral blood drawn from each donor. Study findings and constraints: Comparison with aged donors showed that long-lived donors had more naive CD4+ cells and higher diversity.

Comments on this clonotype: The antigen is not known.

CDR3 length: 18 amino acids. V lost 4 bases and J 1 base, leaving 19 bases between the germline ends. Germline lookup yields CDR1 LGHNA and CDR2 YSLEER. The origin of this receptor is a woman aged 60-75 years in good health. Sequenced material: blood. The chain combines TRBV4-3 with TRBJ2-2; the D gene is possibly TRBD2 (6 bases). CDR3 amino acids: CASSLQPGLGRNTGELFF. The CDR3 DNA sequence: TGCGCCAGCAGCCTCCAACCGGGACTCGGGCGGAACACCGGGGAGCTGTTTTTT.